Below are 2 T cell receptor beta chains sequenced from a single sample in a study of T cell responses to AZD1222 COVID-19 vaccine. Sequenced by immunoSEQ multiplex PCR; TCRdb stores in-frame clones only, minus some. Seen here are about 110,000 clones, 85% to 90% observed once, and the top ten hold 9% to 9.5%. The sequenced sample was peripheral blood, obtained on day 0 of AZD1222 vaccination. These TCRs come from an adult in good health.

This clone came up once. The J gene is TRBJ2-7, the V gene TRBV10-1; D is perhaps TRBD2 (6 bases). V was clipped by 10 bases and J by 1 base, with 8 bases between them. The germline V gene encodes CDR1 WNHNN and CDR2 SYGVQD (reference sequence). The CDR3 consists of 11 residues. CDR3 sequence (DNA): TGCGCCACCGGACTATCCTACGAGCAGTACTTC. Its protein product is CATGLSYEQYF.

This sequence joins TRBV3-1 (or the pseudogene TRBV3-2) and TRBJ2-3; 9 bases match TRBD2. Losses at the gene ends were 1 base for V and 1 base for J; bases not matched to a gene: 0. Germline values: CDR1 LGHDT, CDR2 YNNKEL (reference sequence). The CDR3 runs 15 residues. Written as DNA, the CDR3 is TGTGCCAGCAGCCAAGGGACTAGCGGCACAGATACGCAGTATTTT. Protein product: CASSQGTSGTDTQYF.